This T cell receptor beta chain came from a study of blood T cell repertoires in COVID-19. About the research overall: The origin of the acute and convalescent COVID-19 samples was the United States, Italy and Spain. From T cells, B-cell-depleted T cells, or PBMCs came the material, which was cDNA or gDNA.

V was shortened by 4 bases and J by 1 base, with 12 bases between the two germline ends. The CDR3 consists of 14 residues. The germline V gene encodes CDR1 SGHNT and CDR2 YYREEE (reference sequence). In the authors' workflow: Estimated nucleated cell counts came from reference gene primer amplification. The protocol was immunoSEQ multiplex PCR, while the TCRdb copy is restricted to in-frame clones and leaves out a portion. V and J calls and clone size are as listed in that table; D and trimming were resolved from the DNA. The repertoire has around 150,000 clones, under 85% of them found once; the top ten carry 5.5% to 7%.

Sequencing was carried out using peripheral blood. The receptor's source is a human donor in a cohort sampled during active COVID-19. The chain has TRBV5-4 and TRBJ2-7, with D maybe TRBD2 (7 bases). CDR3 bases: TGTGCCAGCAGCGTGGGGGGGCGGTCCTACGAGCAGTACTTC. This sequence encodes CASSVGGRSYEQYF.